This T cell receptor (beta chain) was found in a study of tissue T cells after allogeneic stem cell transplantation. This sample's time point: mouse harvest day 14 after allogeneic transplant. Tail vein injection delivered 10^7 T-cell-depleted bone marrow cells and 10^6 splenic CD5+ T cells. With regard to this clone: Germline and genes: mouse. With the read ending 1 residue before the CDR3 end, the germline J gene is used to fill in that end.

Assay: immunoSEQ multiplex PCR; the TCRdb copy retains only in-frame clones and omits some. The sample yields over a thousand clones, 40% to 55% seen once. Per germline, CDR1 SGHND and CDR2 FRSKSL. V dropped 3 bases and J dropped 3 bases, with 5 bases sitting between them. The CDR3 sequence is 12 residues long. V usage is TRBV15 and J usage is TRBJ1-1; D is unresolved. The clonotype originates from a female BALB/c mouse given C57BL/6 T cells with graft-versus-host disease after an allogeneic hematopoietic cell transplant. Sequences were obtained from liver tissue. The CDR3 bases that were read are TGTGCCAGCAGTTTCGAGGACACAGAAGTCTTC. Translation gives CASSFEDTEVF. The entire CDR3 is CASSFEDTEVFF.